This T cell receptor beta chain was obtained from a study of T cell responses to AZD1222 COVID-19 vaccine. Study-level information: Second doses at about 4 or about 12 weeks were pooled. Study findings and constraints: Dominant at 160-218 and 743-854, vaccine-associated CD4 TCRs also spanned spike. At baseline, seropositivity was found in only a handful of AZD1222 recipients. The donor group comprised mostly white British people and more females; the analysis possibly underestimated clonal diversity.

CDR3 length: 17 residues. Germline V gene lookup returns CDR1 SGHAT and CDR2 FQNNGV. After removal of 4 bases from V and 0 bases from J, the junction contained 9 bases not matched to a gene. Sequencing used immunoSEQ multiplex PCR; TCRdb keeps in-frame clones, though not all of them. The table lists 150,000 to 160,000 clones, less than 95% of them singletons. On this clone itself: The antigen remains undetermined.

This clonotype was sampled from an adult in good health. V and J are TRBV11-2 and TRBJ2-1; 7 positions match TRBD2. The source was peripheral blood, collected on day 0 of AZD1222 vaccination. CDR3 sequence: CASSSVGTTLSYNEQFF. In nucleotides, the CDR3 is TGTGCCAGCAGCTCGGTCGGGACTACCCTCTCCTACAATGAGCAGTTCTTC.